Listed below are T cell receptor beta chains from one sample, sequenced in a study of T cells in Graves' hyperthyroidism and ophthalmopathy. Each CDR3 protein is one row after TCRdb ran MiXCR on the multiplex PCR reads. The table lists over 250,000 distinct CDR3 sequences, about a sixth of them singletons. The sample taken for sequencing was blood. The receptors derive from a woman aged 55-70 years with Graves' ophthalmopathy. The CDR3 runs from the conserved cysteine through the conserved F or W. The D gene is left open where the match is weak. Only part of the rows carry a size: once, few, many, or a class if the clone is expanded.

d_call	j_call	v_call	clone_size	cdr3_aa	cdr3_nt
NA	TRBJ2-2	TRBV11-2	few	CASNPEWGELFF	TGTGCCAGCAACCCCGAGTGGGGGGAGCTGTTTTTT
NA	TRBJ1-5	TRBV12-3/TRBV12-4	NA	CASSWTKKSGPQHF	TGTGCCAGCAGTTGGACGAAAAAGTCGGGGCCCCAGCATTTT
TRBD2	TRBJ2-7	TRBV7-9	few	CASSFGTSGREQYF	TGTGCCAGCAGCTTCGGGACTAGCGGGCGAGAGCAGTACTTC
TRBD1	TRBJ1-2	TRBV19	few	CASRSDRLTYTF	TGTGCCAGTAGGTCGGACAGGTTGACCTACACCTTC
NA	TRBJ2-7	TRBV25-1	NA	CASSEYMTDGEQYF	TGTGCCAGCAGTGAATATATGACAGATGGCGAGCAGTACTTC
TRBD1	TRBJ2-7	TRBV12-3/TRBV12-4	many	CASSIRDRANEQYF	TGTGCCAGCAGTATCCGGGACAGGGCGAACGAGCAGTACTTC
NA	TRBJ2-1	TRBV10-3	few	CAISESYNEQFF	TGTGCCATCAGTGAGTCGTACAATGAGCAGTTCTTC
TRBD2	TRBJ2-3	TRBV28	NA	CASSSIAGGPTDTQYF	TGTGCCAGCAGTTCGATAGCGGGAGGGCCGACAGATACGCAGTATTTT
TRBD1	TRBJ2-1	TRBV28	many	CASSWPGQAPGDEQFF	TGTGCCAGCAGTTGGCCGGGACAGGCGCCGGGAGATGAGCAGTTCTTC
NA	TRBJ2-5	TRBV9	few	CASSPTNREETQYF	TGTGCCAGCAGCCCGACCAACAGGGAAGAGACCCAGTACTTC
NA	TRBJ1-1	TRBV6-1	many	CASSSKGRRTEAFF	TGTGCCAGCAGTTCGAAGGGCCGAAGAACTGAAGCTTTCTTT
NA	TRBJ2-6	TRBV2	NA	CASSPPGSGANVLTF	TGTGCCAGCAGCCCCCCGGGCTCTGGGGCCAACGTCCTGACTTTC
TRBD2	TRBJ2-5	TRBV28	many	CASSPGKREGHGTQYF	TGTGCCAGCAGTCCGGGGAAGCGGGAGGGTCATGGGACCCAGTACTTC
NA	TRBJ2-3	TRBV28	many	CASSSGGLTDTQYF	TGTGCCAGCAGTTCTGGGGGCCTCACAGATACGCAGTATTTT
NA	TRBJ1-2	TRBV4-3	few	CASSQDPAGYGGYTF	TGCGCCAGCAGCCAAGATCCGGCAGGGTACGGTGGCTACACCTTC
NA	TRBJ1-5	TRBV19	NA	CASSTGKRSDQPQHF	TGTGCCAGTAGTACAGGGAAAAGGAGCGATCAGCCCCAGCATTTT
NA	TRBJ1-2	TRBV6-2/TRBV6-3	many	CASSYPTVMGPDGYTF	TGTGCCAGCAGTTACCCGACAGTGATGGGACCCGATGGCTACACCTTC
TRBD2	TRBJ2-3	TRBV7-9	NA	CASSLYASGGDTQYF	TGTGCCAGCAGCTTATATGCTAGCGGGGGGGATACGCAGTATTTT
NA	TRBJ2-6	TRBV24-1	NA	CATRPAEGKAGANVLTF	TGTGCCACCAGGCCCGCGGAGGGCAAAGCTGGGGCCAACGTCCTGACTTTC